This T cell receptor beta chain originates from a study of T cell responses to AZD1222 COVID-19 vaccine. Libraries were prepared by immunoSEQ multiplex PCR; TCRdb keeps only in-frame clonotypes and omits some of them. In the table there are roughly 110,000 clones, less than 95% of which are singletons. General study results and limits: The study found vaccine-associated CD4 TCRs spanning spike, dominant at 160-218 and 743-854.

Doses given second, at about 4 or about 12 weeks, were pooled. Germline values: CDR1 MNHEY, CDR2 SVGEGT. The CDR3 spans 13 residues. V shed 6 bases and J 7 bases; nucleotides not matched to a gene: 9. Worth noting for this clone: Its cognate antigen is unknown.

This TCR derives from an adult who received the AZD1222 COVID-19 vaccine. Sequencing was performed on peripheral blood, taken 28 days after the second AZD1222 dose. This sequence joins TRBV6-2 or TRBV6-3 and TRBJ2-7, with 7 bases lining up with TRBD1. CDR3 nucleotides: TGTGCCAGCAGCCCCAGACAGGGATCGGAGCAGTACTTC. Amino acids: CASSPRQGSEQYF.